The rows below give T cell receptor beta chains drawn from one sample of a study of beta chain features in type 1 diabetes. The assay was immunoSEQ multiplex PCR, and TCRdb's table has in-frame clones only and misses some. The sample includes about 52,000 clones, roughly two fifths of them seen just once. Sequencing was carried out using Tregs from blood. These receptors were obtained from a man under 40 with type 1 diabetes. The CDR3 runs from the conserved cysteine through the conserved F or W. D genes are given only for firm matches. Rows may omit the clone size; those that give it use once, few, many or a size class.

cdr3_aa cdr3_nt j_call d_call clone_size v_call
CASSFTGGYTGELFF TGTGCCAGCAGTTTCACAGGGGGCTACACCGGGGAGCTGTTTTTT TRBJ2-2 TRBD1 . TRBV28
CAWSEVGRGPVEQYF TGTGCCTGGAGTGAAGTGGGCAGGGGGCCTGTCGAGCAGTACTTC TRBJ2-7 TRBD1 . TRBV30
CASRPWLATNNEQFF TGTGCCAGCAGACCTTGGCTAGCGACCAACAATGAGCAGTTCTTC TRBJ2-1 . few TRBV14
CASRRLAGEFGELFF TGTGCCAGCAGAAGACTAGCGGGAGAGTTCGGGGAGCTGTTTTTT TRBJ2-2 TRBD2 . TRBV2
CASSQSATGEDQPQHF TGCGCCAGCAGTCAATCTGCCACAGGGGAGGATCAGCCCCAGCATTTT TRBJ1-5 TRBD1 . TRBV23-1
CASSSGTIASYF TGTGCCAGCAGTTCCGGGACTATAGCATCTTATTTT TRBJ2-3 TRBD2 . TRBV2
CASSFPGSGVGQETQYF TGTGCCAGCAGTTTTCCGGGGTCGGGAGTGGGCCAAGAGACCCAGTACTTC TRBJ2-5 . . TRBV7-6
CASSPRGMNTEAFF TGTGCCAGCAGCCCAAGAGGTATGAACACTGAAGCTTTCTTT TRBJ1-1 . . TRBV27
CASRDGRSGETQYF TGTGCCAGCCGGGACGGGAGGTCTGGGGAGACCCAGTACTTC TRBJ2-5 TRBD2 . TRBV11-1
CASNLQGAYGYTF TGTGCCAGCAACCTACAGGGCGCCTATGGCTACACCTTC TRBJ1-2 . . TRBV6-6
CASSFSRAYEQYF TGTGCCAGCAGCTTTTCCAGGGCCTACGAGCAGTACTTC TRBJ2-7 . . TRBV7-9
CASSPGHGRTEAFF TGTGCCAGCAGCCCCGGACACGGTCGGACTGAAGCTTTCTTT TRBJ1-1 . few TRBV7-9
CASSQAGGTDTQYF TGTGCCAGCAGCCAAGCGGGAGGCACAGATACGCAGTATTTT TRBJ2-3 TRBD2 . TRBV9
CSVTLSPGGFGGNEKLFF TGCAGCGTAACCCTGAGTCCAGGGGGCTTCGGGGGTAATGAAAAACTGTTTTTT TRBJ1-4 TRBD1 once TRBV29-1
CASSSQGQHGANVLTF TGTGCCAGCAGTTCACAGGGGCAGCATGGGGCCAACGTCCTGACTTTC TRBJ2-6 TRBD1 many TRBV7-2
CASSRLRGFTGELFF TGTGCCAGCAGCCGCCTTAGGGGTTTCACCGGGGAGCTGTTTTTT TRBJ2-2 . . TRBV7-8
CASSYRGRRGYTF TGTGCCAGCAGTTACAGGGGGCGGCGGGGCTACACCTTC TRBJ1-2 TRBD1 few TRBV28
CASSIRGRNGYTF TGTGCCAGTAGTATTAGAGGGAGGAATGGCTACACCTTC TRBJ1-2 . few TRBV19
CASSGLAGVGNEQFF TGTGCCAGCAGTGGACTAGCGGGAGTAGGCAATGAGCAGTTCTTC TRBJ2-1 TRBD2 . TRBV6-6
CAISAASGYNEQFF TGTGCCATCAGTGCTGCCTCCGGCTACAATGAGCAGTTCTTC TRBJ2-1 . few TRBV10-3
CASMGQANQPQHF TGTGCCAGTATGGGACAGGCAAATCAGCCCCAGCATTTT TRBJ1-5 TRBD1 . TRBV19
CASSLGGGRSYNEQFF TGTGCCAGCAGCTTGGGCGGCGGGAGATCCTACAATGAGCAGTTCTTC TRBJ2-1 TRBD2 few TRBV5-6
CAWSILAGYQETQYF TGTGCCTGGAGTATCCTAGCGGGGTACCAAGAGACCCAGTACTTC TRBJ2-5 TRBD2 . TRBV30
CASTDTSSGANVLTF TGTGCCAGCACGGACACCAGCTCTGGGGCCAACGTCCTGACTTTC TRBJ2-6 . . TRBV28